The next 23 T cell receptor beta chains were all read from a single sample in a study of T cell changes during pregnancy in multiple sclerosis. The table came from immunoSEQ multiplex PCR; TCRdb's copy has only in-frame clones and leaves some out. The sample lists about 68,000 clones, just under 95% occurring once. The sequencing used peripheral blood, collected after pregnancy. The receptors stem from a female donor in good health, enrolled as a control in a pregnancy study.

This sequence joins TRBV10-3 and TRBJ2-7; the match to TRBD1 covers 9 bases. Germline V CDR1 and CDR2: ENHRY, SYGVKD. This CDR3 is 14 amino acids long. The trim removed 10 bases at V and 0 bases at J, leaving 7 bases unmatched. CDR3 region: CATDRGGSSYEQYF. The CDR3, as DNA: TGTGCCACCGACAGGGGGGGTAGCTCCTACGAGCAGTACTTC.

This clone was observed a handful of times. The gene calls are TRBV28 and TRBJ2-7; D is uncertain. The CDR3 sequence is 12 residues long. The germline gives CDR1 MDHEN, CDR2 SYDVKM. Trimming cost V 8 bases and J 4 bases, with 12 bases left between them. This CDR3 is CASSAEMYEQYF. CDR3 in DNA: TGTGCCAGCTCGGCGGAGATGTACGAGCAGTACTTC.

The chain links TRBV7-6 to TRBJ1-5; no firm D call. Trimming removed 4 bases from V and 7 bases from J, with 11 bases in between. CDR1 SGHVS and CDR2 FNYEAQ come from the germline V gene. The CDR3 consists of 13 residues. The CDR3 spells CASSSALWQPQHF. CDR3 sequence (DNA): TGTGCCAGCAGCTCAGCTCTATGGCAGCCCCAGCATTTT. The entire variable domain, with the rest obtained from reference TRBV7-6 and TRBJ1-5, is as follows: GAGVSQSPRYKVTKRGQDVALRCDPISGHVSLYWYRQALGQGPEFLTYFNYEAQQDKSGLPNDRFSAERPEGSISTLTIQRTEQRDSAMYRCASSSALWQPQHFGDGTRLSIL.

This chain uses TRBV10-3 with TRBJ1-2; unclear D gene. Germline CDR1 and CDR2: ENHRY and SYGVKD. The V end lost 3 bases, the J end lost 5 bases, and 19 bases lay between the germline ends. The CDR3 loop spans 16 amino acids. The CDR3 loop is CAISDPGGTDSYGYTF. In DNA, the CDR3 is TGTGCCATCAGTGACCCGGGCGGAACGGACTCTTATGGCTACACCTTC.

V and J are TRBV7-2 and TRBJ2-3; D remains ambiguous. V was cut by 1 base and J by 9 bases, with 14 bases left in between. There are 14 residues in the CDR3. In germline, CDR1 is SGHTA, CDR2 FQGNSA. The CDR3 DNA follows: TGTGCCAGCAGCTTAGAACACGGATCCGGGACGCAGTATTTT. Its translation is CASSLEHGSGTQYF.

The CDR3 reads CASSPLQARGNQPQHF. The CDR3 nucleotides read TGTGCCAGCAGCCCCTTACAGGCCAGGGGCAATCAGCCCCAGCATTTT. V usage is TRBV7-8 and J usage is TRBJ1-5, with D perhaps matching TRBD1 (5 bases). Per germline, CDR1 SGHVS and CDR2 FQNEAQ. CDR3 length: 16 residues. Trimming took 5 bases from V and 2 from J, leaving 16 bases between them. Looking up the rest from reference TRBV7-8 and TRBJ1-5 gives the full variable domain: GAGVSQSPRYKVAKRGQDVALRCDPISGHVSLFWYQQALGQGPEFLTYFQNEAQLDKSGLPSDRFFAERPEGSVSTLKIQRTQQEDSAVYLCASSPLQARGNQPQHFGDGTRLSIL.

The chain couples TRBV5-1 to TRBJ2-7; TRBD1 might be the D (6 bases). Germline values: CDR1 SGHRS, CDR2 YFSETQ. V gave up 3 bases and J gave up 0 bases, with 19 bases separating them. This CDR3 has 17 amino acids. CDR3 sequence: CASSSPTTGPVSYEQYF. For the CDR3, the DNA is TGCGCCAGCAGCTCCCCGACGACAGGACCGGTCTCCTACGAGCAGTACTTC.

This clone was detected only once. This chain uses TRBV9 with TRBJ1-1, with D uncertain. Trimming pared 0 bases from V and 4 bases from J, leaving 10 bases between. This CDR3 has 14 residues. In germline, CDR1 is SGDLS, CDR2 YYNGEE. CDR3 bases: TGTGCCAGCAGCGTAGCACATAGAGGCACTGAAGCTTTCTTT. Translation: CASSVAHRGTEAFF.

The V gene is TRBV7-8, the J gene TRBJ2-7; 10 bases agree with TRBD1. From germline, CDR1 is SGHVS and CDR2 FQNEAQ. The V gene end was trimmed by 1 base and the J gene end by 3 bases; junction bases not matched to a gene: 6. The CDR3 is made up of 16 amino acids. The CDR3 coding sequence is TGTGCCAGCAGCTTAGAACCGGGACAGGGGCACTACGAGCAGTACTTC. Protein product: CASSLEPGQGHYEQYF.

The chain links TRBV19 to TRBJ2-7; the D is unclear. The CDR3 sequence is 14 residues long. Deletions cut 6 bases from V and 3 bases from J, with 15 bases between. The germline gives CDR1 LNHDA, CDR2 SQIVND (reference sequence). CDR3 residues: CASSSRSGLYEQYF. Written as DNA, the CDR3 is TGTGCCAGTAGCTCTCGGTCAGGCCTCTACGAGCAGTACTTC.

The CDR3 region has the DNA TGTGCCAGCAGTTCTGGGTCGGGAGGGCCCTACAATGAGCAGTTCTTC. Translating gives CASSSGSGGPYNEQFF. This chain connects TRBV27 to TRBJ2-1; 8 bases agree with TRBD2. Germline V gene sequence: CDR1 MNHEY, CDR2 SMNVEV (reference sequence). J lost 2 bases, V lost 4 bases, and 7 bases had no gene match. This CDR3 is 16 amino acids long.

The chain couples TRBV4-3 to TRBJ2-3; D unclear. The V gene's germline CDR1 is LGHNA and CDR2 YSLEER. V was shortened by 0 bases and J by 2 bases, with 12 bases between the two germline ends. CDR3 length: 16 amino acids. CDR3: CASSQDYGATTDTQYF. Here the CDR3 DNA reads TGCGCCAGCAGCCAAGATTACGGAGCAACCACAGATACGCAGTATTTT.

The chain uses TRBV15 and TRBJ2-1; D uncertain. The V gene lost 0 bases and the J gene lost 2 bases, with 11 bases spanning the gap. This CDR3 comprises 16 residues. Germline CDR1 reads LNHNV; CDR2 reads YYDKDF (reference sequence). DNA of the CDR3: TGTGCCACCAGCAGAGACGAGAAAGCCCCCTACAATGAGCAGTTCTTC. It codes for CATSRDEKAPYNEQFF.

The chain couples TRBV5-4 to TRBJ2-5; D is possibly TRBD1 (6 bases). The CDR3 contains 16 residues. V was trimmed by 3 bases and J by 2 bases, leaving 17 bases between them. The germline V gene has CDR1 SGHNT and CDR2 YYREEE (reference sequence). The chain's CDR3 is CASSWPTGQGQETQYF. DNA of the CDR3: TGTGCCAGCAGCTGGCCGACAGGCCAAGGGCAAGAGACCCAGTACTTC.

V gene TRBV4-2 combines with J gene TRBJ1-2; weak D call: TRBD1 (5 bases). Germline V gene lookup returns CDR1 LGHNA and CDR2 YNFKEQ. The CDR3 is 15 amino acids. V was clipped by 0 bases and J by 3 bases, with 11 bases between them. The CDR3 DNA reads as TGTGCCAGCAGCCAAGATGGCAGGGTGCACTATGGCTACACCTTC. Protein sequence: CASSQDGRVHYGYTF.

The rearrangement uses TRBV5-1 and TRBJ2-5, with a tentative D call TRBD2 (6 bases). Germline CDR1 SGHRS, CDR2 YFSETQ. The CDR3 covers 16 residues. Trimming pared 4 bases from V and 2 bases from J, leaving 18 bases between. CDR3 bases: TGCGCCAGCAGCGTCGGAGGGAGTGACAAGCAAGAGACCCAGTACTTC. Its translation: CASSVGGSDKQETQYF.

This clone occurred once. This chain joins TRBV5-1 and TRBJ2-2, with a weak D call TRBD2 (5 bases). Trimming left V 8 bases short and J 7 bases short, with 21 bases between. Germline CDR1 reads SGHRS; CDR2 reads YFSETQ. This CDR3 is built from 15 residues. The chain's CDR3 is CASCLADPLFGELFF. CDR3 in DNA: TGCGCCAGTTGCCTAGCCGACCCTCTATTCGGGGAGCTGTTTTTT.

The genes are TRBV28 and TRBJ1-3, with D maybe TRBD1 (5 bases). This CDR3 contains 13 residues. Trimming stripped 6 bases from V and 1 base from J, with 7 bases between. CDR1 is MDHEN, CDR2 SYDVKM, per germline. CDR3: CASRRGSGNTIYF. The CDR3 bases are TGTGCCAGCAGGCGGGGGTCTGGAAACACCATATATTTT.

The CDR3 bases are TGTGCCAGCAGCGTGGGGGCGTTGGATTATAATGAAAAACTGTTTTTT. This translates into CASSVGALDYNEKLFF. The rearrangement joins TRBV5-5 to TRBJ1-4; a possible D gene is TRBD1 (6 bases). This CDR3 region has 16 residues. Trimming pared 4 bases from V and 4 bases from J, leaving 17 bases between. Germline V gene data show CDR1 as SGHKS and CDR2 as YYEKEE (reference sequence). Together with reference TRBV5-5 and TRBJ1-4, the CDR3 gives the full variable domain: DAGVTQSPTHLIKTRGQQVTLRCSPISGHKSVSWYQQVLGQGPQFIFQYYEKEERGRGNFPDRFSARQFPNYSSELNVNALLLGDSALYLCASSVGALDYNEKLFFGSGTQLSVL.

This clone appeared a single time. The chain recombines TRBV5-4 with TRBJ1-4, with D possibly being TRBD1 (5 bases). The CDR3 loop spans 15 amino acids. Trimming stripped 4 bases from V and 6 bases from J, with 16 bases between. From germline, CDR1 is SGHNT and CDR2 YYREEE (reference sequence). The CDR3 spells CASSPREGRDEKLFF. CDR3 coding DNA: TGTGCCAGCAGCCCCCGAGAGGGGAGGGATGAAAAACTGTTTTTT.

The chain employs TRBV6-6 and TRBJ2-7; a weak D match, TRBD1 (6 bases). The CDR3 has 12 residues. The V gene lost 5 bases and the J gene lost 6 bases, with 11 bases spanning the gap. CDR1 MNHNY and CDR2 SVGAGI come from the germline V gene (reference sequence). The CDR3 coding sequence is TGTGCCAGCAGTGACCCAGGGGTCGAGCAGTACTTC. Its translation: CASSDPGVEQYF.

The rearrangement links TRBV25-1 to TRBJ1-4, with a weak D call TRBD1 (5 bases). Trimming cost V 6 bases and J 7 bases, with 18 bases left between them. This CDR3 region has 15 residues. CDR1 and CDR2 from the germline V gene are MGHDK and SYGVNS. The CDR3 protein is CASRAPGLRSEKLFF. For the CDR3, the DNA is TGTGCCAGCAGGGCCCCAGGGCTTCGAAGTGAAAAACTGTTTTTT.

The table lists this clone with a few counts. The gene calls are TRBV7-9 and TRBJ2-3; 7 bases are a match to TRBD2. After removal of 1 base from V and 5 bases from J, the junction contained 3 bases not matched to a gene. This CDR3 region has 14 residues. Germline assignment: CDR1 SEHNR and CDR2 FQNEAQ (reference sequence). CDR3 in DNA: TGTGCCAGCAGCTTAGAGTCGGGGGGAGATACGCAGTATTTT. This encodes CASSLESGGDTQYF.